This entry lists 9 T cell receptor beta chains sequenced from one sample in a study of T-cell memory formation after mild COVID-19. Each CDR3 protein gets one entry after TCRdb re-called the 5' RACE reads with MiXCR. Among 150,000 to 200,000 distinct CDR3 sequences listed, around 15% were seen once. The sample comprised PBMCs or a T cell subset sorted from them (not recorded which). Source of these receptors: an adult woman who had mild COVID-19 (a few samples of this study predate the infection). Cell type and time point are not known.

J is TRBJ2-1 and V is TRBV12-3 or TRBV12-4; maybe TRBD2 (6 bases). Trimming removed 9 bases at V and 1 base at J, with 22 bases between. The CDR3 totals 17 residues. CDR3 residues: CARPWDSLCLSYNEQFF. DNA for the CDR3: TGTGCCAGGCCCTGGGACTCGCTCTGCCTTTCCTACAATGAGCAGTTCTTC.

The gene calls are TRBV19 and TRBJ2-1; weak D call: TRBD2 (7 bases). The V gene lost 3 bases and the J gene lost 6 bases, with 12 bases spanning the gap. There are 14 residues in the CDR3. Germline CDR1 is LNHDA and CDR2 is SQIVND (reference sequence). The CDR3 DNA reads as TGTGCCAGTAGTATCGGGGGGCTAGCCAATGAGCAGTTCTTC. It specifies CASSIGGLANEQFF.

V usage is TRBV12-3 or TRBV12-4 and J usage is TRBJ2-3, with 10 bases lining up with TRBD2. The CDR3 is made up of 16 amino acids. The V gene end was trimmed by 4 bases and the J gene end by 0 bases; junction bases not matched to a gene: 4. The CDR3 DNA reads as TGTGCCAGCAGTTCGGGACTAGCGTCTAGCACAGATACGCAGTATTTT. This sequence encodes CASSSGLASSTDTQYF.

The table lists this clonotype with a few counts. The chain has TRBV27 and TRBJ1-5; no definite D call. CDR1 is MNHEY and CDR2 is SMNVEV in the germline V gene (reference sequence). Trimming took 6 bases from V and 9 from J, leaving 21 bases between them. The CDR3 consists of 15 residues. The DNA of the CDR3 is TGTGCCAGCAGCCCCCAGACGTTGACCGTCGGGCCCCAGCATTTT. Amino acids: CASSPQTLTVGPQHF.

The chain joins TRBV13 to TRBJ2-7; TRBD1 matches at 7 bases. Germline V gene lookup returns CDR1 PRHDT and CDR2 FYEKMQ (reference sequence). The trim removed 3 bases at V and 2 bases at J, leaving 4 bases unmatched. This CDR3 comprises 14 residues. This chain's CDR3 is CASSFRDRTYEQYF. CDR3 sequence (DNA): TGTGCCAGCAGCTTCCGGGACAGAACCTACGAGCAGTACTTC.

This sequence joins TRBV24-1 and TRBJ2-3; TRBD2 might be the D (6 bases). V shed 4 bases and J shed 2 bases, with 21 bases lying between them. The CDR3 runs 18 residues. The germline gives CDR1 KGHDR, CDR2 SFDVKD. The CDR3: CATSDSAAAGYLTDTQYF. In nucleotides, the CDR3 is TGTGCCACCAGTGACTCTGCAGCTGCGGGGTACCTCACAGATACGCAGTATTTT.

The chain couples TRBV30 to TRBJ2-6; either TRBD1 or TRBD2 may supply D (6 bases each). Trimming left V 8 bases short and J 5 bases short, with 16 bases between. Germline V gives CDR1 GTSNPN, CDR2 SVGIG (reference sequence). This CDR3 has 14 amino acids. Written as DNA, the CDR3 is TGTGCCCGGGGGACAAAAGCCTGGGCCAACGTCCTGACTTTC. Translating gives CARGTKAWANVLTF.

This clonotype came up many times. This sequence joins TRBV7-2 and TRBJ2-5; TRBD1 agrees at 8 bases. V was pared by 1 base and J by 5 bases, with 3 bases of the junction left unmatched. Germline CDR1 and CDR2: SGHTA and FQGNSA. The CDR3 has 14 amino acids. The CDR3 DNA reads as TGTGCCAGCAGCTTAGGGACAGGGTTGGAGACCCAGTACTTC. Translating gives CASSLGTGLETQYF.

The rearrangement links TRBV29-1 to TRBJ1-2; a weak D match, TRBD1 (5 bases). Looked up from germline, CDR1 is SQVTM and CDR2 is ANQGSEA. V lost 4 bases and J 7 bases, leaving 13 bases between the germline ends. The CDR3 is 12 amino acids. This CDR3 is CSVGAQGGGYTF. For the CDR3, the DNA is TGCAGCGTTGGGGCGCAGGGCGGTGGCTACACCTTC.